This T cell receptor (beta chain) emerged from a study of shared clonotypes between healthy human individuals. The protocol was immunoSEQ multiplex PCR, while the TCRdb copy is restricted to in-frame clones and leaves out a portion. The sample contains about 2.3 million clones, around 90% of which appear only once. With respect to this clone: The antigen is undetermined.

Overall study results and limits: Sampling included only blood; tissue repertoires likely differ.

Trimming removed 6 bases from V and 5 bases from J, with 13 bases in between. CDR3 length equals 13 residues. Per the germline V gene, CDR1 is KGHSH and CDR2 is LQKENI. Input material: naive CD4+ T cells from PBMCs. Specified subset: CD45RA+ positively selected. V gene TRBV18 combines with J gene TRBJ2-5; D is ambiguous. The clonotype comes from a young man in good health. Some clones in this sample may be carry-over from other donors' samples. CDR3 nucleotides: TGTGCCAGCTCCCCCAGCCGATGGGAGACCCAGTACTTC. This sequence encodes CASSPSRWETQYF.